The sequence of this T cell receptor (beta chain) was determined in a study of T cell responses to AZD1222 COVID-19 vaccine. TCRdb's copy holds only in-frame clones and misses some; the assay was immunoSEQ multiplex PCR. This table has more than 120,000 clones, around 94% appearing once. Deletions cut 3 bases from V and 3 bases from J, with 27 bases between. This CDR3 contains 20 residues. The V gene's germline CDR1 is LNHDA and CDR2 SQIVND (reference sequence). The gene calls are TRBV19 and TRBJ1-5; D is possibly TRBD1 (5 bases). This clonotype was sampled from an adult who received the AZD1222 COVID-19 vaccine. Sequencing was performed on peripheral blood, taken 28 days after the second AZD1222 dose. The CDR3 bases are TGTGCCAGTAGTATCCAGGGTAGGGAAGCTCGGGCGATGCACAATCAGCCCCAGCATTTT. This gives the protein CASSIQGREARAMHNQPQHF. The entire variable domain, with the rest obtained from reference TRBV19 and TRBJ1-5, is as follows: DGGITQSPKYLFRKEGQNVTLSCEQNLNHDAMYWYRQDPGQGLRLIYYSQIVNDFQKGDIAEGYSVSREKKESFPLTVTSAQKNPTAFYLCASSIQGREARAMHNQPQHFGDGTRLSIL.